This T cell receptor beta chain was sequenced for a study of regulatory T cells. Primers: 52 TRBV forward and 13 TRBJ reverse. Profiling relied on immunoSEQ multiplex PCR, and the TCRdb table lists in-frame clones only, not all of them. In the table there are 20,000 to 25,000 clones, over 75% of which are singletons. Worth noting for this clone: Its target is not known.

Autoimmunity was present in every CD3G-deficient patient, worse in two. Patients aged 2 to 39 years had fewer naive T cells. CD4+ T cells were divided by sorting: CD25-high CD127-low Tregs, CD25-low CD127-high conventional cells. The CDR3 is made up of 14 amino acids. Trimming removed 6 bases from V and 0 bases from J, with 8 bases in between. Germline CDR1 reads MDHEN; CDR2 reads SYDVKM. Study findings and constraints: In CD3G-deficient patients, conventional CD4+ T cells were enriched for hydrophobic CDR3 residues at positions 6 and 7. Patient repertoires had restricted TRB V-J pairs and skewed V and J usage, most in Tregs.

The chain joins TRBV28 to TRBJ1-4; unclear D gene. This receptor was taken from a child under 18 with CD3G deficiency. Source material: conventional CD4+ T cells sorted from blood. The CDR3 nucleotides are TGTGCCAGCAGGTCGGACCCAACTAATGAAAAACTGTTTTTT. Encoded protein: CASRSDPTNEKLFF.